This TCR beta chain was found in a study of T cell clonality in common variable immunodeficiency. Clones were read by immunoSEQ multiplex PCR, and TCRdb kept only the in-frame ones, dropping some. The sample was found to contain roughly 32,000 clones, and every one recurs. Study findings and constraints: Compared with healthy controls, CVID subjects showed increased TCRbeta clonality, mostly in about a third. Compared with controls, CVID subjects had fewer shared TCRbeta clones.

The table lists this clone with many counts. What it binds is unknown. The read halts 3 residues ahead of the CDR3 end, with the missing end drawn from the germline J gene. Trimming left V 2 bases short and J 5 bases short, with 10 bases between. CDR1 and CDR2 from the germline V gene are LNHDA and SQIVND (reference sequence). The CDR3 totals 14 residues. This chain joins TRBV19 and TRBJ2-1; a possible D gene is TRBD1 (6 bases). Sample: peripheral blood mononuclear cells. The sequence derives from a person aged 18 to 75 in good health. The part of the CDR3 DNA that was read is TGTGCCAGTAGTATACGAGGGGGTGACAATGAG. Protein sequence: CASSIRGGDNE. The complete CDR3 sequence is CASSIRGGDNEQFF.